These 24 T cell receptor beta chains came from one sample sequenced in a study of blood T cell repertoires in COVID-19 (TCRdb year 2020). Libraries were constructed by the immunoSEQ multiplex PCR assay. TCRdb re-hosts the immuneACCESS table, in-frame sequences only. Its copies lack some clones; in the studies checked, an unresolved V gene accounts for under half of them, and the cause for the rest is not known. For this sample the table gives 200,000 to 250,000 clones, of which approximately 80% were detected only once. The ten largest clonotypes hold about 10% of the sample. Sequencing was performed on PBMCs or T cells enriched from blood (not recorded which). The receptor source for this set is a man aged 35 to 55 who had recovered from COVID-19.

J is TRBJ1-2 and V is TRBV28; maybe TRBD1 (5 bases). The CDR3 length is 14 residues. V lost 7 bases, J lost 10 bases, and 22 bases lay in between. Germline V lookup: CDR1 MDHEN, CDR2 SYDVKM. CDR3 bases: TGTGCCAGCACCTATACAGGTCGTGGGGATATCTACACCTTC. Translated: CASTYTGRGDIYTF.

In DNA, the CDR3 is TGTGCCAGCACCCCGGGGGGGGCGGCTAATGAAAAACTGTTTTTT. It specifies CASTPGGAANEKLFF. The genes are TRBV27 and TRBJ1-4; D perhaps matches TRBD1 (6 bases). The CDR3 totals 15 residues. Trimming cost V 7 bases and J 3 bases, with 15 bases left between them. From germline, CDR1 is MNHEY and CDR2 SMNVEV (reference sequence).

This rearrangement joins TRBV7-9 to TRBJ1-5, with a tentative D call TRBD1 (6 bases). Trimming cost V 11 bases and J 1 base, with 15 bases left between them. Germline-derived CDR1 and CDR2 are SEHNR and FQNEAQ (reference sequence). The CDR3 covers 14 residues. This chain's CDR3 is CAVEGGSSNQPQHF. The DNA for the CDR3 is TGTGCCGTTGAAGGGGGAAGCAGCAATCAGCCCCAGCATTTT.

This chain links TRBV6-1 with TRBJ2-1; 9 bases align to TRBD2. The CDR3 covers 16 residues. Per the germline V gene, CDR1 is MNHNS and CDR2 is SASEGT. The V segment lost 4 bases and the J segment 10 bases; nucleotides outside the gene matches: 14. The CDR3: CASSGAGGRARREQFF. The CDR3 bases are TGTGCCAGCAGTGGAGCTGGCGGGAGGGCCCGTCGCGAGCAGTTCTTC.

V is TRBV5-6 and J is TRBJ1-2; 7 bases line up with TRBD1. The CDR3 loop spans 14 amino acids. In germline, CDR1 is SGHDT, CDR2 YYEEEE. The trim removed 3 bases at V and 7 bases at J, leaving 9 bases unmatched. In nucleotides, the CDR3 is TGTGCCAGCAGCTCGAGAGGGGGCAGGGTTGGCTACACCTTC. This translates into CASSSRGGRVGYTF.

V is TRBV18 and J is TRBJ2-7; D possibly corresponds to TRBD2 (7 bases). V was pared by 2 bases and J by 6 bases, with 11 bases between. The CDR3 is 13 amino acids. Per the germline V gene, CDR1 is KGHSH and CDR2 is LQKENI. The CDR3 DNA sequence: TGTGCCAGCTCACCAAACAGGGAGGGCGAGCAGTACTTC. Its translation: CASSPNREGEQYF.

The chain has TRBV19 and TRBJ1-3; perhaps TRBD1 as D (6 bases). V was shortened by 7 bases and J by 0 bases, with 19 bases between the two germline ends. This CDR3 has 17 amino acids. Germline values: CDR1 LNHDA, CDR2 SQIVND (reference sequence). CDR3 in amino acids: CASTLGAGDLSGNTIYF. As DNA, the CDR3 is TGTGCCAGTACCCTAGGGGCAGGGGACCTCTCTGGAAACACCATATATTTT. Combining the CDR3 with reference TRBV19 and TRBJ1-3 gives the whole variable domain DGGITQSPKYLFRKEGQNVTLSCEQNLNHDAMYWYRQDPGQGLRLIYYSQIVNDFQKGDIAEGYSVSREKKESFPLTVTSAQKNPTAFYLCASTLGAGDLSGNTIYFGEGSWLTVV.

This clone appeared a single time. The gene calls are TRBV2 and TRBJ2-5; D remains ambiguous. The V gene's germline CDR1 is SNHLY and CDR2 FYNNEI. V shed 5 bases and J shed 2 bases, with 15 bases lying between them. The CDR3 loop spans 15 amino acids. CDR3 protein: CASSLTDTTQETQYF. For the CDR3, the DNA is TGTGCCAGCAGTCTAACAGACACCACTCAAGAGACCCAGTACTTC.

CDR3 loop: CAWSIARGHTGELFF. In nucleotides, the CDR3 is TGTGCCTGGAGTATAGCAAGGGGGCACACCGGGGAGCTGTTTTTT. The chain links TRBV30 to TRBJ2-2, with 7 nucleotides matching TRBD1. CDR1 is GTSNPN, CDR2 SVGIG, per germline (reference sequence). CDR3 length equals 15 residues. After removal of 2 bases from V and 3 bases from J, the junction contained 6 bases not matched to a gene.

V usage is TRBV7-9 and J usage is TRBJ2-1, with 12 bases identical to TRBD2. The germline gives CDR1 SEHNR, CDR2 FQNEAQ (reference sequence). The CDR3 runs to 16 residues. J gave up 4 bases and V 5 bases, and 6 bases lay outside the gene matches. The CDR3 bases are TGTGCCAGCAGCATGGGGACTAGCGGGTCATACAATGAGCAGTTCTTC. It codes for CASSMGTSGSYNEQFF.

The chain has TRBV20-1 and TRBJ2-3; D might be TRBD2 (6 bases). Germline V CDR1 and CDR2: DFQATT, SNEGSKA (reference sequence). V dropped 3 bases and J dropped 0 bases, with 16 bases sitting between them. The CDR3 covers 16 residues. The CDR3 sequence: CSASPLALASTDTQYF. The CDR3 DNA reads TGCAGTGCTAGTCCATTAGCACTAGCTAGCACAGATACGCAGTATTTT.

The V and J genes are TRBV3-1 (or the pseudogene TRBV3-2) and TRBJ1-5, with 10 bases lining up with TRBD1. The V gene end was trimmed by 5 bases and the J gene end by 7 bases; junction bases not matched to a gene: 5. From germline, CDR1 is LGHDT and CDR2 YNNKEL (reference sequence). The CDR3 runs to 14 residues. The CDR3 bases are TGTGCCAGCAGCAGGGGACAGGGGACCCAGCCCCAGCATTTT. Translating it yields CASSRGQGTQPQHF.

V and J are TRBV18 and TRBJ2-7, with 10 bases fitting TRBD2. From germline, CDR1 is KGHSH and CDR2 LQKENI. The CDR3 extends over 16 amino acids. With 4 bases clipped from V and 3 bases from J, the junction kept 9 bases outside the gene matches. The CDR3 reads CASSLLSGRGGYEQYF. DNA for the CDR3: TGTGCCAGCTCACTGCTGAGCGGGAGGGGGGGCTACGAGCAGTACTTC.

This clone was counted once. This sequence joins TRBV27 and TRBJ1-2; TRBD1 matches at 12 bases. The CDR3 consists of 15 residues. V lost 5 bases, J lost 8 bases, and 9 bases stayed unmatched. The germline V gene has CDR1 MNHEY and CDR2 SMNVEV (reference sequence). CDR3 sequence reads: CASSPGQGAKGGYTF. Here the CDR3 DNA reads TGTGCCAGCAGTCCGGGACAGGGGGCGAAGGGGGGCTACACCTTC.

CDR3 sequence: CASSISLDTYNEQFF. The CDR3, as DNA: TGTGCCAGTAGTATATCCTTGGACACCTACAATGAGCAGTTCTTC. V and J are TRBV19 and TRBJ2-1; weak D call: TRBD1 (5 bases). Trimming cost V 2 bases and J 2 bases, with 10 bases left between them. Looked up from germline, CDR1 is LNHDA and CDR2 is SQIVND (reference sequence). There are 15 residues in the CDR3.

The V call is TRBV29-1, the J call TRBJ2-2; 7 bases line up with TRBD1. The V gene's germline CDR1 is SQVTM and CDR2 ANQGSEA. The CDR3 spans 14 residues. The V gene end was trimmed by 7 bases and the J gene end by 1 base; junction bases not matched to a gene: 6. CDR3 coding DNA: TGCAGCGCCTATGACAGGGTGAACACCGGGGAGCTGTTTTTT. This sequence encodes CSAYDRVNTGELFF.

The CDR3 reads CASTHDRVYTGELFF. The DNA of the CDR3 is TGTGCCAGCACCCACGACAGGGTTTACACCGGGGAGCTGTTTTTT. The chain is built from TRBV7-8 and TRBJ2-2; 7 bases are a match to TRBD1. This CDR3 spans 15 amino acids. The J segment lost 3 bases and the V segment lost 7 bases, leaving 8 bases of the junction unmatched. Germline lookup yields CDR1 SGHVS and CDR2 FQNEAQ.

The table lists this clone with a few counts. The rearrangement joins TRBV4-1 to TRBJ1-2; D uncertain. The CDR3 totals 13 residues. Trimming left V 1 base short and J 4 bases short, with 7 bases between. CDR1 and CDR2 (germline): MGHRA, YSYEKL. The chain's CDR3 is CASSQGRSYGYTF. In DNA form, the CDR3 reads TGCGCCAGCAGCCAAGGTCGGAGCTATGGCTACACCTTC.

The CDR3 nucleotides read TGTGCCAGCAGCATTTTAGACTCGAACCCCTCCTACAATGAGCAGTTCTTC. It specifies CASSILDSNPSYNEQFF. The chain has TRBV21-1 and TRBJ2-1; the DNA was not used to check the table's D call, TRBD2. TRBV21-1 is a pseudogene. The CDR3 extends over 17 amino acids.

The rearrangement uses TRBV5-6 and TRBJ1-2; 9 nucleotides align to TRBD1. Germline V gene lookup returns CDR1 SGHDT and CDR2 YYEEEE. The CDR3 has 15 amino acids. Germline trimming cut 3 bases from V and 6 bases from J; bases unmatched to any gene: 9. CDR3 coding DNA: TGTGCCAGCAGCTGGGGACAGGGAAATGTGGATGGCTACACCTTC. It encodes CASSWGQGNVDGYTF.

This chain uses TRBV19 with TRBJ2-2, with D possibly being TRBD1 (6 bases). The CDR3 consists of 15 residues. Germline assignment: CDR1 LNHDA and CDR2 SQIVND (reference sequence). V lost 7 bases and J 1 base, leaving 13 bases between the germline ends. DNA for the CDR3: TGTGCCAGTACGTGGAACAGGGTGAACACCGGGGAGCTGTTTTTT. Its translation is CASTWNRVNTGELFF.

This chain links TRBV15 with TRBJ2-7, with TRBD1 matching 8 bases. Per germline, CDR1 LNHNV and CDR2 YYDKDF (reference sequence). The length of the CDR3 is 14 residues. The J segment lost 3 bases and the V segment lost 4 bases, leaving 5 bases of the junction unmatched. DNA for the CDR3: TGTGCCACCAGCACAAGGACAGGGAGCTACGAGCAGTACTTC. This encodes CATSTRTGSYEQYF.

The chain combines TRBV29-1 with TRBJ1-1; 7 bases match TRBD1. CDR1 and CDR2 (germline): SQVTM, ANQGSEA. This CDR3 spans 11 amino acids. The J segment lost 11 bases and the V segment lost 4 bases, leaving 7 bases of the junction unmatched. CDR3 protein: CSVVGGEGAFF. DNA for the CDR3: TGCAGCGTTGTAGGGGGCGAGGGGGCTTTCTTT. The full variable domain, rest sourced from reference TRBV29-1 and TRBJ1-1, is SAVISQKPSRDICQRGTSLTIQCQVDSQVTMMFWYRQQPGQSLTLIATANQGSEATYESGFVIDKFPISRPNLTFSTLTVSNMSPEDSSIYLCSVVGGEGAFFGQGTRLTVV.

The chain employs TRBV5-1 and TRBJ1-2; TRBD1 aligns across 7 bases. Germline V gives CDR1 SGHRS, CDR2 YFSETQ. J gave up 8 bases and V 4 bases, and 11 bases lay outside the gene matches. The CDR3 is 14 residues long. The CDR3 is CASSAGTVGWGYTF. Written as DNA, the CDR3 is TGCGCCAGCAGCGCCGGGACAGTCGGCTGGGGCTACACCTTC.